Included here is one T cell receptor (beta chain) sequence, with context. This record belongs to a study of blood T cell repertoires in COVID-19. The CDR3 runs to 14 residues. V lost 7 bases to trimming and J lost 8 bases; unmatched junction nucleotides: 8. The germline CDR1 and CDR2 sequences are SNHLY and FYNNEI. As processed by the authors: Amplification of reference gene primers was used by the study to estimate nucleated cell counts. The repertoire was sequenced with immunoSEQ multiplex PCR; TCRdb's copy has only in-frame clones and lacks some. Clone size and V and J calls were adopted from that table, with D and trimming inferred from the DNA. This sample has tens of thousands of clones, with roughly 87% found just once.

This TCR was sampled from a human donor in a cohort sampled during active COVID-19. Sample: peripheral blood. The chain employs TRBV2 and TRBJ2-1; 10 nucleotides align to TRBD2. The CDR3 here is CASTSGGVVYEQFF. The CDR3 bases are TGTGCCAGCACGAGCGGGGGGGTTGTTTATGAGCAGTTCTTC.